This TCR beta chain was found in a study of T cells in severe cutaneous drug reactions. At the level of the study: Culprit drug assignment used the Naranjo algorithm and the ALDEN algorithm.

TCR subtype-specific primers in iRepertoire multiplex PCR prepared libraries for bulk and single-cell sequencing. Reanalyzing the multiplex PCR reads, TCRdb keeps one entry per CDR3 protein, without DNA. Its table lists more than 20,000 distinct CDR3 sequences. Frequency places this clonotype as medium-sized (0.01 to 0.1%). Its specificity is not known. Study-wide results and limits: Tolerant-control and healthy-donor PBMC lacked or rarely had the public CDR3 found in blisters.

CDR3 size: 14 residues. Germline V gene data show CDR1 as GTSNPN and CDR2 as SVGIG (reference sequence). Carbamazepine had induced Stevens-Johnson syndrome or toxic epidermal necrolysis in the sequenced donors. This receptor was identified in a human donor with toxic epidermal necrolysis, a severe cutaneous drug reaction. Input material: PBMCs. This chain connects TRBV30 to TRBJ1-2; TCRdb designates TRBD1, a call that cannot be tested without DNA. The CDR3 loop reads CAWRPGQTSYGYTF.